Shown below are 26 T cell receptor beta chains from a single sample sequenced in a study of cytomegalovirus exposure and HLA in healthy donors. The primer mix had 60 Vbeta and 13 Jbeta primers. TCRdb's copy holds only in-frame clones and misses some; the assay was immunoSEQ multiplex PCR. The sample shows 110,000 to 150,000 clones, around a tenth of them seen only once. Material for sequencing was PBMCs. The receptors here all came from a man between 45 and 60 years old in good health and CMV-seronegative.

This clone was picked up a small number of times. The rearrangement joins TRBV5-1 to TRBJ2-5; TRBD1 might be the D (6 bases). Trimming took 5 bases from V and 0 from J, leaving 11 bases between them. This CDR3 has 14 amino acids. The germline CDR1 and CDR2 sequences are SGHRS and YFSETQ. The DNA for the CDR3 is TGCGCCAGCAGTTCAGGACAGTACCAAGAGACCCAGTACTTC. Amino acid sequence: CASSSGQYQETQYF. Using reference TRBV5-1 and TRBJ2-5 for the parts outside the CDR3, the full variable domain is KAGVTQTPRYLIKTRGQQVTLSCSPISGHRSVSWYQQTPGQGLQFLFEYFSETQRNKGNFPGRFSGRQFSNSRSEMNVSTLELGDSALYLCASSSGQYQETQYFGPGTRLLVL.

The chain joins TRBV28 to TRBJ2-7; 7 bases are a match to TRBD1. The CDR3 covers 15 residues. Losses at the gene ends were 5 bases for V and 4 bases for J; bases not matched to a gene: 11. Germline V lookup: CDR1 MDHEN, CDR2 SYDVKM. In nucleotides, the CDR3 is TGTGCCAGCAGTCCTGCCCTGGGACAGAGATACGAGCAGTACTTC. Protein: CASSPALGQRYEQYF.

The V call is TRBV2, the J call TRBJ1-1; 9 bases are a match to TRBD1. Germline assignment: CDR1 SNHLY and CDR2 FYNNEI. V was clipped by 6 bases and J by 8 bases; unmatched bases: 4. This CDR3 is 12 amino acids long. The DNA of the CDR3 is TGTGCCAGCAGAGGGACAGGGCGGGAAGCTTTCTTT. This sequence encodes CASRGTGREAFF.

The V and J genes are TRBV5-1 and TRBJ2-5, with 11 nucleotides matching TRBD2. With V trimmed by 4 bases and J by 5 bases, 10 bases remained unmatched. The germline V gene encodes CDR1 SGHRS and CDR2 YFSETQ. This CDR3 spans 16 amino acids. CDR3 region: CASSAISGGADETQYF. CDR3 DNA sequence: TGCGCCAGCAGCGCCATTAGCGGGGGGGCCGATGAGACCCAGTACTTC.

The chain has TRBV5-1 and TRBJ1-1; possibly TRBD1 for D (6 bases). The germline gives CDR1 SGHRS, CDR2 YFSETQ. Trimming cost V 5 bases and J 2 bases, with 13 bases left between them. The CDR3 runs 14 residues. The CDR3 is CASRPGTRNTEAFF. The CDR3 DNA reads as TGCGCCAGCAGACCCGGGACAAGAAACACTGAAGCTTTCTTT. Full variable domain (rest looked up from reference TRBV5-1 and TRBJ1-1): KAGVTQTPRYLIKTRGQQVTLSCSPISGHRSVSWYQQTPGQGLQFLFEYFSETQRNKGNFPGRFSGRQFSNSRSEMNVSTLELGDSALYLCASRPGTRNTEAFFGQGTRLTVV.

This clone was picked up a small number of times. Other DNA sequences in this sample translate to the same CDR3. This rearrangement joins TRBV2 to TRBJ2-7, with no clear D. The germline V and J ends were trimmed by 3 bases and 4 bases, with 7 bases remaining between them. The germline V gene has CDR1 SNHLY and CDR2 FYNNEI. The CDR3 is 12 residues long. The CDR3 loop is CASSDGGYEQYF. The CDR3 DNA reads TGTGCCAGCAGTGACGGCGGATACGAGCAGTACTTC.

The V gene is TRBV18, the J gene TRBJ2-7; D remains unclear. V lost 2 bases and J 3 bases, leaving 11 bases between the germline ends. Germline values: CDR1 KGHSH, CDR2 LQKENI. CDR3 size: 14 residues. The CDR3 sequence: CASSPTEFLYEQYF. For the CDR3, the DNA is TGTGCCAGCTCACCAACAGAATTTCTCTACGAGCAGTACTTC.

This clone was seen repeatedly, ten times or more. The chain carries TRBV6-1 and TRBJ1-2; TRBD1 is a possible D gene (6 bases). CDR3 size: 12 residues. V lost 3 bases and J 7 bases, leaving 9 bases between the germline ends. Germline CDR1 and CDR2: MNHNS and SASEGT. The DNA for the CDR3 is TGTGCCAGCAGTGACAGGGGCAGTGGCTACACCTTC. It translates to CASSDRGSGYTF.

This chain links TRBV11-2 with TRBJ1-5; 7 nucleotides agree with TRBD1. V gave up 6 bases and J gave up 2 bases; unmatched junction bases: 4. CDR1 is SGHAT and CDR2 is FQNNGV in the germline V gene. The CDR3 extends over 14 amino acids. In DNA, the CDR3 is TGTGCCAGCAGTGAAGGGGGCGGCAATCAGCCCCAGCATTTT. Translation gives CASSEGGGNQPQHF. Full variable domain (outside the CDR3, taken from reference TRBV11-2 and TRBJ1-5): EAGVAQSPRYKIIEKRQSVAFWCNPISGHATLYWYQQILGQGPKLLIQFQNNGVVDDSQLPKDRFSAERLKGVDSTLKIQPAKLEDSAVYLCASSEGGGNQPQHFGDGTRLSIL.

The V call is TRBV6-1, the J call TRBJ1-4, with 8 bases lining up with TRBD1. V was pared by 6 bases and J by 6 bases, with 6 bases of the junction left unmatched. The CDR3 extends over 14 amino acids. Germline lookup yields CDR1 MNHNS and CDR2 SASEGT. This CDR3 is CASRKTGVDEKLFF. Written as DNA, the CDR3 is TGTGCCAGCAGGAAGACAGGGGTGGATGAAAAACTGTTTTTT.

The chain carries TRBV30 and TRBJ2-7, with D hard to call. The CDR3 runs 12 residues. The V gene's germline CDR1 is GTSNPN and CDR2 SVGIG (reference sequence). The V end was cut by 1 base, the J end by 4 bases, with 8 bases between. The CDR3 sequence: CAWSGQRYEQYF. In DNA form, the CDR3 reads TGTGCCTGGAGTGGTCAACGGTACGAGCAGTACTTC.

The J gene is TRBJ2-1, the V gene TRBV4-2; D uncertain. Trimming left V 5 bases short and J 7 bases short, with 15 bases between. Germline CDR1 reads LGHNA; CDR2 reads YNFKEQ. The CDR3 length is 14 residues. CDR3 coding DNA: TGTGCCAGCAGCTATGGGCCAGGTGAAAATGAGCAGTTCTTC. Amino acids: CASSYGPGENEQFF.

In this sample, this clone turned up a few times. This rearrangement joins TRBV18 to TRBJ1-1, with a weak D call TRBD1 (6 bases). The length of the CDR3 is 15 residues. In germline, CDR1 is KGHSH, CDR2 LQKENI. V was cut by 6 bases and J by 0 bases, with 14 bases left in between. The CDR3 bases are TGTGCCAGCTCCCACGGACAGCTCATGAACACTGAAGCTTTCTTT. This translates into CASSHGQLMNTEAFF.

Only a few counts were recorded for this clone. The chain uses TRBV10-3 and TRBJ2-7, with TRBD1 identical over 10 bases. This CDR3 contains 14 residues. After removal of 5 bases from V and 5 bases from J, the junction contained 6 bases not matched to a gene. Germline values: CDR1 ENHRY, CDR2 SYGVKD. CDR3 region: CAISSGTGVHEQYF. The CDR3 coding sequence is TGTGCCATCAGTTCCGGGACAGGGGTCCACGAGCAGTACTTC.

There are a few counts of this clone. The V call is TRBV19, the J call TRBJ1-5; 10 bases line up with TRBD1. Germline V CDR1 and CDR2: LNHDA, SQIVND (reference sequence). J was trimmed by 7 bases and V by 4 bases; bases with no gene match: 4. The CDR3 covers 14 residues. CDR3 nucleotides: TGTGCCAGTAGTACGACAGGGGGCCGGCAGCCCCAGCATTTT. Encoded protein: CASSTTGGRQPQHF.

The chain has TRBV7-9 and TRBJ1-4; 9 bases fit TRBD1. The CDR3 is 17 residues long. J gave up 0 bases and V 1 base, and 3 bases lay outside the gene matches. Germline loops: CDR1 SEHNR, CDR2 FQNEAQ (reference sequence). The CDR3 is CASSLVGQGTTNEKLFF. Here the CDR3 DNA reads TGTGCCAGCAGCTTAGTGGGACAGGGTACAACTAATGAAAAACTGTTTTTT.

This chain links TRBV5-4 with TRBJ2-1, with D tentatively TRBD2 (5 bases). The CDR3 covers 15 residues. Trimming stripped 2 bases from V and 8 bases from J, with 17 bases between. Germline values: CDR1 SGHNT, CDR2 YYREEE (reference sequence). The CDR3 DNA follows: TGTGCCAGCAGCTTATCCCAGCGGCCAGAAGATGAGCAGTTCTTC. This gives the protein CASSLSQRPEDEQFF.

In regard to this clone: One end of the junction does not line up with germline, which may come from a read error. This chain connects TRBV30 to TRBJ2-2, with TRBD2 identical over 8 bases. Germline assignment: CDR1 GTSNPN and CDR2 SVGIG (reference sequence). The CDR3 contains 14 residues. The CDR3 spells CAWARLANTGELFF. The CDR3 DNA sequence: TGTGCCTGGGCTAGACTAGCGAATACCGGGGAGCTGTTTTTT.

The V call is TRBV6-1, the J call TRBJ1-5; perhaps TRBD1 as D (5 bases). The germline V gene encodes CDR1 MNHNS and CDR2 SASEGT. V gave up 0 bases and J gave up 2 bases, with 17 bases separating them. This CDR3 contains 18 residues. CDR3 sequence reads: CASSEAPAGRSGNQPQHF. The CDR3 coding sequence is TGTGCCAGCAGTGAAGCCCCGGCAGGGCGTTCCGGCAATCAGCCCCAGCATTTT.

This chain joins TRBV7-2 and TRBJ2-5, with 7 positions matching TRBD2. Germline CDR1 SGHTA, CDR2 FQGNSA. Trimming removed 3 bases from V and 2 bases from J; junction bases left unmatched: 9. The length of the CDR3 is 16 residues. CDR3 residues: CASSFRAGGRQETQYF. The CDR3 DNA reads as TGTGCCAGCAGCTTTAGAGCCGGGGGGAGGCAAGAGACCCAGTACTTC.

This clone was counted many times. The rearrangement uses TRBV25-1 and TRBJ1-1, with 9 nucleotides matching TRBD1. Germline-derived CDR1 and CDR2 are MGHDK and SYGVNS. This CDR3 comprises 16 residues. The V segment lost 6 bases and the J segment 6 bases; nucleotides outside the gene matches: 14. Written as DNA, the CDR3 is TGTGCCAGCAGAGGGACAGGGCAGTTTTTTAGGCCTGAAGCTTTCTTT. Its translation: CASRGTGQFFRPEAFF.

This sequence joins TRBV6-5 and TRBJ2-5, with 7 bases identical to TRBD1. Germline V gives CDR1 MNHEY, CDR2 SVGAGI. The CDR3 loop spans 12 amino acids. Trimming took 6 bases from V and 4 from J; bases not matched to a gene: 2. The CDR3: CASRTGLETQYF. For the CDR3, the DNA is TGTGCCAGCAGGACAGGGTTAGAGACCCAGTACTTC.

The V gene is TRBV11-2, the J gene TRBJ1-1, with D tentatively TRBD1 (5 bases). Trimming left V 6 bases short and J 1 base short, with 12 bases between. The V gene's germline CDR1 is SGHAT and CDR2 FQNNGV. This CDR3 is built from 14 residues. The CDR3 DNA sequence: TGTGCCAGCAGACCCGACAGTCCGAACACTGAAGCTTTCTTT. It specifies CASRPDSPNTEAFF.

In its sample, this clone was seen a few times. The J gene is TRBJ1-6, the V gene TRBV2; D gene uncertain. Trimming removed 11 bases from V and 9 bases from J, with 20 bases in between. The germline V gene has CDR1 SNHLY and CDR2 FYNNEI. CDR3 size: 14 residues. CDR3 bases: TGTGCCGGAGTTAGTACCGCGGTCGGTTCACCCCTCCACTTT. It yields the protein CAGVSTAVGSPLHF.

This sequence joins TRBV27 and TRBJ2-2; 11 bases fit TRBD2. The V gene's germline CDR1 is MNHEY and CDR2 SMNVEV (reference sequence). This CDR3 region has 15 residues. The V gene end was trimmed by 6 bases and the J gene end by 7 bases; junction bases not matched to a gene: 7. CDR3 sequence (DNA): TGTGCCAGCAGCCCACTAGCGGGAGACATCGGGGAGCTGTTTTTT. Protein product: CASSPLAGDIGELFF.

In DNA, the CDR3 is TGTGCCAGCTCACCAGACAGGAATCAGCCCCAGCATTTT. Translation gives CASSPDRNQPQHF. The chain is built from TRBV18 and TRBJ1-5, with D perhaps TRBD1 (6 bases). V lost 2 bases, J lost 4 bases, and 6 bases lay in between. CDR1 is KGHSH and CDR2 is LQKENI in the germline V gene. CDR3 length: 13 residues.